This TCR beta chain is drawn from a study of cytomegalovirus exposure and HLA in healthy donors. This clone turned up a few times. Its antigen is not known. Researchers ran the PCR with 60 Vbeta and 13 Jbeta primers. The method was immunoSEQ multiplex PCR; TCRdb's version includes in-frame clones alone and lacks a portion of them. The sample shows around 200,000 clones, 70% to 75% of them seen only once. Whole-study results and caveats: When analyzed later, a missense DCLRE1C variant was found to be linked to TCR beta V- and J-gene trimming. Highly shared variants forming one cluster were likely a sequencing artifact. Earlier analysis looked at TCR beta V segments, and most were productive about 90% or about 30% of the time.

The sequencing input was PBMCs. The clonotype was recovered from a woman in her twenties or thirties in good health and CMV-seropositive.

This chain's CDR3 is CASSSSGQVYGYTF. DNA for the CDR3: TGCGCCAGCAGCTCGTCAGGGCAGGTCTATGGCTACACCTTC. The rearrangement joins TRBV5-1 to TRBJ1-2; tentative D call: TRBD1 (5 bases). The CDR3 runs 14 residues. Trimming pared 3 bases from V and 4 bases from J, leaving 13 bases between. Looked up from germline, CDR1 is SGHRS and CDR2 is YFSETQ.